The 26 T cell receptor beta chains in this list originate from one sample, sequenced in a study of T cells after yellow fever vaccination. One entry per CDR3 protein, called by TCRdb with MiXCR from the 5' RACE reads. The table has more than 95,000 distinct CDR3 sequences, 6.5% to 8% seen once. Sample: CD4+ T cells sorted from PBMCs, taken 10 days after the first yellow fever vaccination. The receptors stem from a man between 18 and 35 years old who received the YFV17D yellow fever vaccine.

This clonotype was observed many times. This chain joins TRBV12-3 or TRBV12-4 and TRBJ2-3; tentative D call: TRBD2 (6 bases). The CDR3 has 15 amino acids. The V gene lost 3 bases and the J gene lost 11 bases, with 21 bases spanning the gap. The CDR3 bases are TGTGCCAGCAGTTTCGGGGTGTTCGGGGGAGAAGTGCAGTATTTT. It is translated as CASSFGVFGGEVQYF.

This clonotype was seen at least ten times. V and J are TRBV7-2 and TRBJ2-7; D is uncertain. The CDR3 sequence is 14 residues long. The V gene lost 5 bases and the J gene lost 0 bases, with 11 bases spanning the gap. Germline V CDR1 and CDR2: SGHTA, FQGNSA. Written as DNA, the CDR3 is TGTGCCAGCAGCCTCCCAACCACCTCCTACGAGCAGTACTTC. Translated, it gives CASSLPTTSYEQYF.

V and J are TRBV12-3 or TRBV12-4 and TRBJ2-1; unclear D gene. The CDR3 sequence is 14 residues long. The V gene lost 6 bases and the J gene lost 6 bases, with 15 bases spanning the gap. The CDR3, as DNA: TGTGCCAGCAGATCCACGACACGTCCCAATGAGCAGTTCTTC. It is translated as CASRSTTRPNEQFF.

This clonotype was seen ten or more times. This chain joins TRBV4-3 and TRBJ2-5; a weak D match, TRBD2 (5 bases). This CDR3 contains 15 residues. Germline CDR1 and CDR2: LGHNA and YSLEER. V lost 1 base, J lost 5 bases, and 14 bases lay in between. CDR3 DNA: TGCGCCAGCAGCCAAGGGACGGTGTCGGGGGAGACCCAGTACTTC. It translates to CASSQGTVSGETQYF.

This clonotype was counted at least ten times. The rearrangement joins TRBV15 to TRBJ2-1, with 10 nucleotides matching TRBD2. The germline V gene has CDR1 LNHNV and CDR2 YYDKDF (reference sequence). CDR3 length: 16 residues. With 0 bases clipped from V and 9 bases from J, the junction kept 8 bases outside the gene matches. CDR3: CATSRDQLAGQGEQFF. The CDR3 DNA follows: TGTGCCACCAGCAGAGATCAACTAGCGGGGCAGGGTGAGCAGTTCTTC.

The sample holds many counts of this clonotype. V gene TRBV28 combines with J gene TRBJ2-7, with 9 bases matching TRBD1. V shed 8 bases and J 3 bases; nucleotides not matched to a gene: 8. Looked up from germline, CDR1 is MDHEN and CDR2 is SYDVKM. The CDR3 is made up of 14 amino acids. The DNA of the CDR3 is TGTGCCAGCCGGGGACAGGGCATGGACTACGAGCAGTACGTC. It codes for CASRGQGMDYEQYV.

This clonotype has a count of ten or more. A read error may account for a junction end that differs from germline. The gene calls are TRBV11-3 and TRBJ2-1; D is uncertain. CDR3 length equals 17 residues. Germline CDR1 SGHNT, CDR2 YENEEA. The CDR3 DNA reads as TGTGCCAGCAGCGTAGAGCTTGGGATCAGCTCCTACAATGAGCAGTTCTTC. It yields the protein CASSVELGISSYNEQFF.

This clonotype was observed at least ten times. The rearrangement joins TRBV6-6 to TRBJ2-2; no clear D gene. CDR1 MNHNY and CDR2 SVGAGI come from the germline V gene (reference sequence). V lost 7 bases, J lost 2 bases, and 5 bases lay in between. This CDR3 has 12 amino acids. DNA for the CDR3: TGTGCCAGCAAAGTAAACACCGGGGAGCTGTTTTTT. It codes for CASKVNTGELFF.

This clonotype was counted at least ten times. This chain connects TRBV4-2 to TRBJ2-1; 7 positions agree with TRBD2. The germline gives CDR1 LGHNA, CDR2 YNFKEQ. This CDR3 has 16 residues. V lost 4 bases, J lost 4 bases, and 10 bases stayed unmatched. The CDR3: CASSRGAGPFYNEQFF. The DNA for the CDR3 is TGTGCCAGCAGCCGGGGAGCGGGGCCCTTTTACAATGAGCAGTTCTTC.

This clonotype was recorded at least ten times. The chain recombines TRBV7-3 with TRBJ2-3; D may be TRBD2 (5 bases). This CDR3 comprises 13 residues. CDR1 is SGHTA, CDR2 FQGTGA, per germline. Trimming took off 4 bases at V and 4 bases at J, with 9 bases between the two ends. Here the CDR3 reads CASSSLAADTQYF. The CDR3 DNA follows: TGTGCCAGCAGCTCCCTAGCAGCAGATACGCAGTATTTT.

This clonotype was observed a handful of times. The V gene is TRBV4-3, the J gene TRBJ1-2, with D possibly being TRBD1 (5 bases). The CDR3 loop spans 13 amino acids. The germline gives CDR1 LGHNA, CDR2 YSLEER. V lost 0 bases to trimming and J lost 6 bases, with 8 bases between them. CDR3 coding DNA: TGCGCCAGCAGCCAAGATTCGGGGGATGGCTACACCTTC. It is translated as CASSQDSGDGYTF.

This chain links TRBV5-1 with TRBJ2-7; a weak D match, TRBD1 (7 bases). CDR3 length: 14 amino acids. V was pared by 4 bases and J by 3 bases, with 14 bases between. Germline V gene lookup returns CDR1 SGHRS and CDR2 YFSETQ. This CDR3 reads CASSRDREVYEQYV. For the CDR3, the DNA is TGCGCCAGCAGCCGCGACAGGGAGGTCTACGAGCAGTACGTC.

This clonotype appeared many times. The genes are TRBV20-1 and TRBJ2-3; D may correspond to TRBD1 or TRBD2 (5 bases each). The CDR3 loop spans 15 amino acids. Deletions cut 1 base from V and 2 bases from J, with 13 bases between. Per the germline V gene, CDR1 is DFQATT and CDR2 is SNEGSKA (reference sequence). The CDR3, as DNA: TGCAGTGCTAGAGCGGGGTCAGGGTTCACAGATACGCAGTATTTT. Translating gives CSARAGSGFTDTQYF.

The table lists this clonotype with many counts. The chain joins TRBV7-8 to TRBJ1-1; no firm D call. Germline V CDR1 and CDR2: SGHVS, FQNEAQ. With 2 bases removed from V and 4 bases from J, the gap between germline ends came to 8 bases. The CDR3 loop spans 13 amino acids. This CDR3 is CASSLSRSTEAFF. The CDR3 nucleotides read TGTGCCAGCAGCTTAAGCCGATCCACTGAAGCTTTCTTT.

This clonotype was seen only a few times. The rearrangement uses TRBV20-1 and TRBJ2-3, with D perhaps assigned TRBD1 or TRBD2 (5 bases each). The germline V gene encodes CDR1 DFQATT and CDR2 SNEGSKA (reference sequence). The CDR3 loop spans 15 amino acids. Trimming removed 0 bases from V and 3 bases from J, with 13 bases in between. Here the CDR3 reads CSARDSGLATDTQYF. DNA for the CDR3: TGCAGTGCTAGAGATTCGGGGCTAGCTACAGATACGCAGTATTTT.

CDR3 bases: TGTGCCAGCAGCTCCACCTCTGGGGCCAACGTCCTGACTTTC. This gives the protein CASSSTSGANVLTF. V is TRBV7-3 and J is TRBJ2-6; D is unresolved. Germline V gene sequence: CDR1 SGHTA, CDR2 FQGTGA. This CDR3 contains 14 residues. The V and J ends lost 4 bases and 0 bases respectively, with 4 bases between them. The full variable domain, rest sourced from reference TRBV7-3 and TRBJ2-6, is GAGVSQTPSNKVTEKGKYVELRCDPISGHTALYWYRQSLGQGPEFLIYFQGTGAADDSGLPNDRFFAVRPEGSVSTLKIQRTERGDSAVYLCASSSTSGANVLTFGAGSRLTVL.

Comment on this clonotype: Given a much more abundant clone one base away, this may be a read error. The genes are TRBV15 and TRBJ2-3; D gene uncertain. Germline lookup yields CDR1 LNHNV and CDR2 YYDKDF (reference sequence). The CDR3 is 14 residues long. V lost 8 bases and J 2 bases, leaving 14 bases between the germline ends. The DNA of the CDR3 is TGTGCCACCTCCAAGTGCCAGAACACAGATACGCAGTATTTT. It specifies CATSKCQNTDTQYF.

The sample holds many counts of this clonotype. V usage is TRBV18 and J usage is TRBJ2-5; D call uncertain. Germline values: CDR1 KGHSH, CDR2 LQKENI. V lost 4 bases to trimming and J lost 5 bases, with 14 bases between them. The length of the CDR3 is 14 residues. For the CDR3, the DNA is TGTGCCAGCTCACTCAAGGGTGCATCGGAGACCCAGTACTTC. Translation: CASSLKGASETQYF.

At least ten counts were recorded for this clonotype. J is TRBJ2-5 and V is TRBV12-3 or TRBV12-4; no clear D. V gave up 5 bases and J gave up 1 base, with 11 bases separating them. This CDR3 comprises 14 residues. The CDR3 is CASSVMGVQETQYF. In DNA, the CDR3 is TGTGCCAGCAGTGTAATGGGTGTCCAAGAGACCCAGTACTTC.

The sample holds many counts of this clonotype. The V call is TRBV12-3 or TRBV12-4, the J call TRBJ1-2; 8 positions agree with TRBD1. The CDR3 consists of 14 residues. Unmatched junction bases numbered 3, after V lost 2 bases and J lost 4 bases. The CDR3 DNA reads TGTGCCAGCAGTTTATCAGGGGGCACCTATGGCTACACCTTC. Encoded protein: CASSLSGGTYGYTF.

Many counts were recorded for this clonotype. The rearrangement uses TRBV5-4 and TRBJ2-3; no clear D. This CDR3 has 14 residues. CDR1 and CDR2 from the germline V gene are SGHNT and YYREEE (reference sequence). The V and J ends lost 1 base and 3 bases respectively, with 9 bases between them. CDR3 in amino acids: CASSLPTPTDTQYF. The CDR3 DNA reads as TGTGCCAGCAGCTTGCCTACGCCTACAGATACGCAGTATTTT.

At least ten counts were recorded for this clonotype. The rearrangement uses TRBV18 and TRBJ2-1; D tentatively reads TRBD1 or TRBD2 (7 bases each). Germline V gives CDR1 KGHSH, CDR2 LQKENI. There are 17 residues in the CDR3. V shed 3 bases and J shed 6 bases, with 21 bases lying between them. The CDR3 reads CASSPRGTEAPGNEQFF. In DNA, the CDR3 is TGTGCCAGCTCACCGCGGGGGACAGAAGCTCCGGGCAATGAGCAGTTCTTC.

This clonotype was seen repeatedly, ten times or more. The rearrangement uses TRBV5-1 and TRBJ2-1; maybe TRBD1 (5 bases). V was shortened by 2 bases and J by 7 bases, with 10 bases between the two germline ends. The germline CDR1 and CDR2 sequences are SGHRS and YFSETQ. The CDR3 has 13 amino acids. CDR3 amino acids: CASSLTTENEQFF. In nucleotides, the CDR3 is TGCGCCAGCAGCTTAACGACAGAAAATGAGCAGTTCTTC.

This clonotype was detected ten times or more. V and J are TRBV3-1 and TRBJ1-1, with D possibly being TRBD1 (5 bases). The length of the CDR3 is 15 residues. CDR1 and CDR2 (germline): LGHDT, YNNKEL (reference sequence). V was clipped by 2 bases and J by 3 bases, with 13 bases between them. The CDR3 nucleotides read TGTGCCAGCAGCCAAAGATGGGGGTCTGACACTGAAGCTTTCTTT. This translates into CASSQRWGSDTEAFF.

Points on this clonotype: With a much larger clone just one base away, this may be a read error. This chain joins TRBV28 and TRBJ1-2, with D hard to call. The germline V gene has CDR1 MDHEN and CDR2 SYDVKM. CDR3 length: 12 residues. Trimming stripped 6 bases from V and 9 bases from J, with 14 bases between. The CDR3 loop is CASREDESRYTF. The DNA of the CDR3 is TGTGCCAGCAGAGAAGACGAAAGTCGCTACACCTTC.

This clonotype occurred many times. The chain carries TRBV5-1 and TRBJ2-3; no firm D call. The V end was cut by 4 bases, the J end by 6 bases, with 15 bases between. Germline V gene lookup returns CDR1 SGHRS and CDR2 YFSETQ. This CDR3 comprises 14 residues. The CDR3 DNA reads TGCGCCAGCAGCATGGACGCGGCGTGGGATACGCAGTATTTT. Amino acid sequence: CASSMDAAWDTQYF.